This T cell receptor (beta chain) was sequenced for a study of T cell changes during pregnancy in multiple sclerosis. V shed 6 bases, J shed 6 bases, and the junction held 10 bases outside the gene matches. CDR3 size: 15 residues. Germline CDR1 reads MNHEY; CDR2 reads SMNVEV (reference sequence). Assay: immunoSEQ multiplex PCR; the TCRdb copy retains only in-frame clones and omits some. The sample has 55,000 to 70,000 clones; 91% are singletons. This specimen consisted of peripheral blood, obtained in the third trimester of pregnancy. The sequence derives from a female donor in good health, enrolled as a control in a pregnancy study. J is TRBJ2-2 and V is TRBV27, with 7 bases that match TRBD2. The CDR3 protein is CASRLADGSAGELFF. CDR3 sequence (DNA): TGTGCCAGCAGGCTAGCGGATGGCAGTGCCGGGGAGCTGTTTTTT.